This is a list of T cell receptor beta chains from one sample in a study of CD8 T cells in ankylosing spondylitis. MiXCR, run by TCRdb on the 5' RACE reads, gives a single entry per CDR3 protein. The sample consists of around 150,000 distinct CDR3 sequences, about a third of them appearing once. Source material: synovial fluid, either unsorted or a sorted T cell fraction (not recorded which). The receptors come from a male donor with ankylosing spondylitis. Each CDR3 is given with its conserved first and last residue. The D gene is left open where the match is weak. Expanded clones are given a class, and other clones once, few, many or no size at all.

D: NA; J: TRBJ1-6; V: TRBV28; size: NA; DNA: TGTGCCAGCAGTTTACAGACTAATTCACCCCTCCACTTT; CDR3: CASSLQTNSPLHF
D: TRBD2; J: TRBJ2-3; V: TRBV5-1; size: once; DNA: TGCGCCAGCAGCGCATATAGCGGGGGCCTGGGTAGCACAGATACGCAGTATTTT; CDR3: CASSAYSGGLGSTDTQYF
D: TRBD1; J: TRBJ1-2; V: TRBV20-1; size: NA; DNA: TGCAGTGCCTCCGGGACAGGGGGCTATGGCTACACCTTC; CDR3: CSASGTGGYGYTF
D: NA; J: TRBJ2-7; V: TRBV4-3; size: NA; DNA: TGCGCCAGCAGCCTCACTTCTGACCGCGCGGAGCAGTACTTC; CDR3: CASSLTSDRAEQYF
D: NA; J: TRBJ2-1; V: TRBV11-1; size: few; DNA: TGTGCCAGCAGCTTAGAGGACAGCTACAATGAGCAGTTCTTC; CDR3: CASSLEDSYNEQFF
D: TRBD2; J: TRBJ2-3; V: TRBV12-3/TRBV12-4; size: NA; DNA: TGTGCCAGCAGTCCCCGACTAGCGGGGTCTTATACGCAGTATTTT; CDR3: CASSPRLAGSYTQYF
D: TRBD1; J: TRBJ2-7; V: TRBV5-5; size: NA; DNA: TGTGCCAGCAGCCTACCGGGACAGGGAGGGAACGAGCAGTACTTC; CDR3: CASSLPGQGGNEQYF
D: TRBD2; J: TRBJ2-3; V: TRBV12-3/TRBV12-4; size: NA; DNA: TGTGCCAGCAATCCACGCCGCGGGGGGACAGATACGCAGTATTTT; CDR3: CASNPRRGGTDTQYF
D: NA; J: TRBJ2-7; V: TRBV6-1; size: NA; DNA: TGTGCCAGCAGCATTGACCGAAGCTACGAGCAGTACTTC; CDR3: CASSIDRSYEQYF
D: TRBD2; J: TRBJ2-7; V: TRBV12-3/TRBV12-4; size: few; DNA: TGTGCCAGCAGTTCGCTAGCTAGCGGGACCTACGAGCAGTACTTC; CDR3: CASSSLASGTYEQYF
D: TRBD2; J: TRBJ2-7; V: TRBV29-1; size: NA; DNA: TGCAGCGCCAGGACTAGCGGGGCAACCTACGAGCAGTACTTC; CDR3: CSARTSGATYEQYF
D: TRBD1; J: TRBJ2-7; V: TRBV29-1; size: many; DNA: TGCAGCGTAGATATCGGACAGGGCCTCTTCTTC; CDR3: CSVDIGQGLFF
D: NA; J: TRBJ1-1; V: TRBV3-1; size: few; DNA: TGTGCCAGCAGCCAACCAGGTAGTAACGCTGAAGCTTTCTTT; CDR3: CASSQPGSNAEAFF
D: TRBD2; J: TRBJ2-1; V: TRBV12-5; size: NA; DNA: TGTGCTAGTGGTTTGCCCAGGACTAGCCTTTACAATGAGCAGTTCTTC; CDR3: CASGLPRTSLYNEQFF
D: NA; J: TRBJ2-3; V: TRBV12-3/TRBV12-4; size: few; DNA: TGTGCCAGCAGTGTCTTTCTAGCGGATACGCAGTATTTT; CDR3: CASSVFLADTQYF
D: NA; J: TRBJ1-1; V: TRBV6-1; size: NA; DNA: TGTGCCAGCCTCGGGAGCATCATGAACACTGAAGCTTTCTTT; CDR3: CASLGSIMNTEAFF
D: NA; J: TRBJ1-1; V: TRBV12-3/TRBV12-4; size: NA; DNA: TGTGCCAGCACTCCCGGGGGGGCGGGAAACACTGAAGCTTTCTTT; CDR3: CASTPGGAGNTEAFF
D: NA; J: TRBJ2-3; V: TRBV27; size: NA; DNA: TGTGCCAGCACCCGGTTAGGGGTCCGCACAGATACGCAGTATTTT; CDR3: CASTRLGVRTDTQYF
D: TRBD1; J: TRBJ2-7; V: TRBV6-1; size: few; DNA: TGTGCCAGCAGTCCTCGGAACAGGGGCACCTACGAGCAGTACTTC; CDR3: CASSPRNRGTYEQYF
D: NA; J: TRBJ1-1; V: TRBV6-2/TRBV6-3; size: NA; DNA: TGTGCCAGCAGAGGGTTGACGAACACTGAAGCTTTCTTT; CDR3: CASRGLTNTEAFF
D: NA; J: TRBJ1-1; V: TRBV20-1; size: NA; DNA: TGCAGTGCGGGGAACCCGAACACTGAAGCTTTCTTT; CDR3: CSAGNPNTEAFF
D: NA; J: TRBJ2-5; V: TRBV18; size: NA; DNA: TGTGCCAGCTCACCGCCGTTTGGGCGGACCCAAGAGACCCAGTACTTC; CDR3: CASSPPFGRTQETQYF
D: TRBD2; J: TRBJ2-2; V: TRBV7-2; size: NA; DNA: TGTGCCAGCAGCTTTAATAGCGGGGCGAACACCGGGGAGCTGTTTTTT; CDR3: CASSFNSGANTGELFF
D: NA; J: TRBJ2-6; V: TRBV30; size: NA; DNA: TGTGCCCTACTCAGGATAGGGACCGGGGCCAACGTCCTGACTTTC; CDR3: CALLRIGTGANVLTF
D: TRBD1; J: TRBJ2-5; V: TRBV11-1; size: NA; DNA: TGTGCCAGCAGCTTAGGGACAGGGGGCATGGAGACCCAGTACTTC; CDR3: CASSLGTGGMETQYF
D: NA; J: TRBJ2-7; V: TRBV11-2; size: few; DNA: TGTGCCAGCAGCTTAACAGGGCGCTACGAGCAGTACTTC; CDR3: CASSLTGRYEQYF
D: TRBD2; J: TRBJ2-4; V: TRBV27; size: many; DNA: TGTGCCAGCAGCCCCGGGACTAGCGGGAGTATAAACATTCAGTACTTC; CDR3: CASSPGTSGSINIQYF
D: NA; J: TRBJ1-5; V: TRBV12-3/TRBV12-4; size: NA; DNA: TGTGCCAGCAGTTTGAAGGGTTACGGTCAGCCCCAGCATTTT; CDR3: CASSLKGYGQPQHF
D: TRBD1; J: TRBJ2-7; V: TRBV19; size: NA; DNA: TGTGCCAGTAGTACCACAGGGGTCTACGAGCAGTACTTC; CDR3: CASSTTGVYEQYF
D: NA; J: TRBJ1-5; V: TRBV20-1; size: NA; DNA: TGCAGTGCTAGGGACCCGACGGTTAGCAATCAGCCCCAGCATTTT; CDR3: CSARDPTVSNQPQHF
D: TRBD2; J: TRBJ2-1; V: TRBV20-1; size: many; DNA: TGCAGTGCTAGAGATCCGAGCGGGACTAGCGGCGGAAATGAGCAGTTCTTC; CDR3: CSARDPSGTSGGNEQFF
D: NA; J: TRBJ2-2; V: TRBV28; size: NA; DNA: TGTGCCAGCGGCAAGGGGGTTGGGACCGGGGAGCTGTTTTTT; CDR3: CASGKGVGTGELFF
D: TRBD1; J: TRBJ1-2; V: TRBV28; size: NA; DNA: TGTGCCAGCAGTTTAGGGACAGGGAGCGGTGGCTACACCTTC; CDR3: CASSLGTGSGGYTF
D: TRBD1; J: TRBJ1-3; V: TRBV24-1; size: NA; DNA: TGTGCCACCAGTGATTTGCCGAGGACAGGGCCATCGCCTAACGCAACTGAAACGGGGAGATATTTT; CDR3: CATSDLPRTGPSPNATETGRYF
D: TRBD2; J: TRBJ2-1; V: TRBV6-5; size: NA; DNA: TGTGCCAGCAGTTACTCGAGGTCGCGGGAGCTGTATAATGAGCAGTTCTTC; CDR3: CASSYSRSRELYNEQFF
D: NA; J: TRBJ2-5; V: TRBV10-3; size: few; DNA: TGTGCCATCAGTGAGTCGACTTTAGTGGGAGCTCGAGAGACCCAGTACTTC; CDR3: CAISESTLVGARETQYF
D: NA; J: TRBJ2-3; V: TRBV2; size: many; DNA: TGTGCCAGCAGTGCCGGCCGGACGAACACAGATACGCAGTATTTT; CDR3: CASSAGRTNTDTQYF
D: NA; J: TRBJ1-1; V: TRBV11-2; size: NA; DNA: TGTGCCAGCAGCCAGGGGCAAACTTCGGGGACTGAAGCTTTCTTT; CDR3: CASSQGQTSGTEAFF
D: TRBD2; J: TRBJ2-7; V: TRBV12-3/TRBV12-4; size: few; DNA: TGTGCCAGCAGACCTCGGGGGGGTTTGGGCGAGCAGTACTTC; CDR3: CASRPRGGLGEQYF
D: NA; J: TRBJ2-1; V: TRBV7-9; size: many; DNA: TGTGCCAGCAGCTTTAGCTCCTACAATGAGCAGTTCTTC; CDR3: CASSFSSYNEQFF
D: NA; J: TRBJ2-2; V: TRBV2; size: NA; DNA: TGTGCCAGCACTAAGGAGGTTAACACCGGGGAGCTGTTTTTT; CDR3: CASTKEVNTGELFF
D: NA; J: TRBJ1-6; V: TRBV20-1; size: NA; DNA: TGCAGTGCTAGAGTGGACAGCCTTTATAATTCACCCCTCCACTTT; CDR3: CSARVDSLYNSPLHF
D: NA; J: TRBJ1-2; V: TRBV6-6; size: NA; DNA: TGTGCCAGCAAGGGGGACTATGGCTACACCTTC; CDR3: CASKGDYGYTF
D: NA; J: TRBJ2-3; V: TRBV29-1; size: few; DNA: TGCAGCGTTGTTCCAGGCTTTAACACAGATACGCAGTATTTT; CDR3: CSVVPGFNTDTQYF
D: NA; J: TRBJ2-3; V: TRBV7-3; size: NA; DNA: TGTGCCAGCAGCTTATTCTGGGGGGCCGGGAATACGCAGTATTTT; CDR3: CASSLFWGAGNTQYF
D: NA; J: TRBJ2-1; V: TRBV6-6; size: many; DNA: TGTGCCAGCAGCCTAGGGGGTAATGAGCAGTTCTTC; CDR3: CASSLGGNEQFF
D: NA; J: TRBJ2-2; V: TRBV28; size: NA; DNA: TGTGCCAGCAGTTTTGGGGCCTTCACCGGGGAGCTGTTTTTT; CDR3: CASSFGAFTGELFF